The source of this T cell receptor (beta chain) is a study of cytomegalovirus exposure and HLA in healthy donors. It was with 60 Vbeta and 13 Jbeta primers that the PCR ran. In the original workflow: The count from a later analysis was 70 million to 85 million unique TCR beta chains, 9.5 million to 13 million of them shared. Measured with immunoSEQ multiplex PCR; TCRdb has only the in-frame clones, and not every one. D and trimming were read from the DNA, whereas the V and J calls and clone size are those reported in that table. Here the sample spans about 200,000 clones, about two thirds being singletons. CDR1 is SGHVS, CDR2 FQNEAQ, per germline. The CDR3 runs to 16 residues. Losses at the gene ends were 5 bases for V and 0 bases for J; bases not matched to a gene: 10.

The sequence was obtained from a man aged 35 to 55 in good health and CMV-seropositive. Sequencing was performed on PBMCs. The rearrangement joins TRBV7-8 to TRBJ2-7; 7 bases agree with TRBD1. CDR3 coding DNA: TGTGCCAGCAGCCCGCGAGACAGGGAGACCTCCTACGAGCAGTACTTC. Translation: CASSPRDRETSYEQYF.